This T cell receptor (beta chain) was identified during a study of metastatic and nonmetastatic thyroid tumors. Whole-study context: Repertoires from malignant and benign thyroid patients were compared across blood and tumor or nodule tissue.

Patients had received no treatment of any kind before thyroid surgery. Study observations and caveats: It was reportedly found that TCR beta diversity was significantly higher in malignant thyroid tumors than in benign nodules, a difference seen in both blood and tumor samples.

Source study methods: Variation in CDR3 across clinicopathological groups served as the basis for constructing a distant-metastasis classifier in papillary thyroid cancer. TCRdb re-clonotyped the PCR reads via MiXCR. V and J calls and clone size were set by TCRdb, not the authors. The sample lists tens of thousands of clones; under 30% were seen once. This clone is labeled as medium-sized. Its matching antigen is unknown. V was clipped by 11 bases and J by 6 bases, with 17 bases between them. CDR1 and CDR2 (germline): LNHDA, SQIVND (reference sequence). This CDR3 spans 13 amino acids. The source material was blood. The chain is built from TRBV19 and TRBJ1-5; possibly TRBD1 for D (6 bases). This sequence originates from a male donor with papillary thyroid cancer or a benign thyroid nodule (not recorded which). Some clones in this sample may be carry-over from other donors' samples. The CDR3 nucleotides read TGTGCCTCCTGGGGCCAGGGGAGTCAGCCCCAGCATTTT. This sequence encodes CASWGQGSQPQHF.